This TCR beta chain was captured by sequencing in a study of T cell changes during pregnancy in multiple sclerosis. The germline V and J ends were trimmed by 0 bases and 6 bases, with 14 bases remaining between them. The CDR3 is 14 amino acids. CDR1 and CDR2 (germline): SQVTM, ANQGSEA. Profiled with immunoSEQ multiplex PCR; TCRdb holds only in-frame clones, not every one. The data contain fewer than 20,000 clones, approximately 87% of them singletons. The sample was CD8+ T cells from peripheral blood mononuclear cells, taken after pregnancy. The sequence was obtained from a female donor with multiple sclerosis, enrolled in a pregnancy study. The J gene is TRBJ1-2, the V gene TRBV29-1; D is unresolved. CDR3 in amino acids: CSVEDLAGWNGYTF. The CDR3 coding sequence is TGCAGCGTTGAAGATCTCGCGGGGTGGAATGGCTACACCTTC.